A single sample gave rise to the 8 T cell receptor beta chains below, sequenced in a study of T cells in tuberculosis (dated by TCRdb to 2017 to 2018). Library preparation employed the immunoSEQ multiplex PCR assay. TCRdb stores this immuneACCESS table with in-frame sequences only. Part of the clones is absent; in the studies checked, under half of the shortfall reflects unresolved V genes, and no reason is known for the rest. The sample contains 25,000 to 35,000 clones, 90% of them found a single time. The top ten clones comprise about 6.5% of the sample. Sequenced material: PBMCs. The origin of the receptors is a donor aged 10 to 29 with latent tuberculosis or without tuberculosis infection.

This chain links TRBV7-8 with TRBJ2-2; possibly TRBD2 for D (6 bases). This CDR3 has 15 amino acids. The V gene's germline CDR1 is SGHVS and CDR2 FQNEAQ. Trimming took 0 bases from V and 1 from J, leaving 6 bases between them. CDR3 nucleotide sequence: TGTGCCAGCAGCTTAGCGGGACTGAACACCGGGGAGCTGTTTTTT. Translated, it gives CASSLAGLNTGELFF.

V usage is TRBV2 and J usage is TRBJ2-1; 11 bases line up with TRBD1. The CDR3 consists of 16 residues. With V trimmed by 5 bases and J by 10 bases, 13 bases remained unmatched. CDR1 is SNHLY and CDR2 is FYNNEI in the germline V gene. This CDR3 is CASSPSAGTGGGEQFF. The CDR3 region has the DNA TGTGCCAGCAGTCCATCGGCCGGGACAGGGGGGGGCGAGCAGTTCTTC. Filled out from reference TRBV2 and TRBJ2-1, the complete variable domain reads EPEVTQTPSHQVTQMGQEVILRCVPISNHLYFYWYRQILGQKVEFLVSFYNNEISEKSEIFDDQFSVERPDGSNFTLKIRSTKLEDSAMYFCASSPSAGTGGGEQFFGPGTRLTVL.

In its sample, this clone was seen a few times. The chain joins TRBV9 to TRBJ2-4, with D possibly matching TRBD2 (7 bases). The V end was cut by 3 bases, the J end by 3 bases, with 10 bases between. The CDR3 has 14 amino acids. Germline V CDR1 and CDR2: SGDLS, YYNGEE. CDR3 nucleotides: TGTGCCAGCAGCGAGGGGGGGAGCAAAAACATTCAGTACTTC. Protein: CASSEGGSKNIQYF.

The CDR3: CASWDRVYEQYF. The CDR3 nucleotides read TGTGCCAGCTGGGACAGGGTCTACGAGCAGTACTTC. V gene TRBV28 combines with J gene TRBJ2-7; the match to TRBD1 covers 9 bases. V lost 8 bases to trimming and J lost 3 bases; unmatched junction nucleotides: 2. CDR3 size: 12 residues. CDR1 is MDHEN and CDR2 is SYDVKM in the germline V gene. The entire variable domain, with the rest obtained from reference TRBV28 and TRBJ2-7, is as follows: DVKVTQSSRYLVKRTGEKVFLECVQDMDHENMFWYRQDPGLGLRLIYFSYDVKMKEKGDIPEGYSVSREKKERFSLILESASTNQTSMYLCASWDRVYEQYFGPGTRLTVT.

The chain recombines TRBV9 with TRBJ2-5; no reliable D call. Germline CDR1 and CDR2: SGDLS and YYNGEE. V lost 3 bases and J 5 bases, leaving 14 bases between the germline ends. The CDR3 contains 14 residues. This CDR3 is CASSDRVFAETQYF. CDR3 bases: TGTGCCAGCAGCGATCGGGTTTTTGCGGAGACCCAGTACTTC.

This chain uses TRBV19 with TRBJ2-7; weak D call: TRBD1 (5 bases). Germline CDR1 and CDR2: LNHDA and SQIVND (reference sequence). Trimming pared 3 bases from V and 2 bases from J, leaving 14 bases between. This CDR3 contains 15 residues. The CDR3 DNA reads TGTGCCAGTAGTATCTTACTCGGACAACCCTACGAGCAGTACTTC. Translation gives CASSILLGQPYEQYF.

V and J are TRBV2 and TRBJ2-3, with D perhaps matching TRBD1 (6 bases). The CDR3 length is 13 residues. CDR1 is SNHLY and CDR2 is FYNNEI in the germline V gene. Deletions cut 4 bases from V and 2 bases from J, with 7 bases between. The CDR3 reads CASSGGPTDTQYF. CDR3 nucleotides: TGTGCCAGCAGTGGGGGGCCCACAGATACGCAGTATTTT.

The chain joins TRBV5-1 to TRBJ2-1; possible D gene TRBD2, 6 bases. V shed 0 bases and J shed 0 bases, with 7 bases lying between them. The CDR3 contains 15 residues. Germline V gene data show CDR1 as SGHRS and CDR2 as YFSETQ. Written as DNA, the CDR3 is TGCGCCAGCAGCTTGGCGGGGGACTCCTACAATGAGCAGTTCTTC. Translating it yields CASSLAGDSYNEQFF.